This TCR beta chain was captured in a study of identifying expanded T cells in peripheral blood. Study outcomes and limitations: Differentially abundant clones: about 1.2 between replicates, 15 to 17 at roughly 15 days, 19 to 20 at four.

The table lists this clone with a count of one. The antigen remains undetermined. Germline V gene data show CDR1 as LGHNA and CDR2 as YSLEER. There are 15 residues in the CDR3. V gave up 4 bases and J gave up 4 bases, with 13 bases separating them. The table came from immunoSEQ multiplex PCR; TCRdb's copy has only in-frame clones and leaves some out. The table has some 81,000 clones, 84% seen once; the top ten hold 15% to 20%. Sample: blood. The rearrangement links TRBV4-3 to TRBJ2-2, with D possibly being TRBD2 (5 bases). The sequence came from a person aged 18 to 70 in good health. This CDR3 reads CASSPFSGVTGELFF. DNA for the CDR3: TGCGCCAGCAGCCCCTTCAGCGGAGTCACCGGGGAGCTGTTTTTT.